Presented here are 8 T cell receptor beta chains from one specimen sequenced in a study of Ad26.COV2.S vaccination and SARS-CoV-2 variants. The table came from immunoSEQ multiplex PCR; TCRdb's copy has only in-frame clones and leaves some out. The sample has about 440,000 clones, 80% to 95% seen once. Indicated treatment: 15 to 20 received Ad26.COV2.S at low or high dose, single or two shots; several received placebo; per-sample allocation not given. Each sample was drawn 63 days after the first injection (of vaccine or placebo). The sample was peripheral blood, taken in a trial of Ad26.COV2.S vaccine versus placebo. The receptors originated from a person between 18 and 65 years old who received the Ad26.COV2.S COVID-19 vaccine or a placebo.

This rearrangement joins TRBV9 to TRBJ2-1; 10 bases fit TRBD2. The V gene end was trimmed by 2 bases and the J gene end by 2 bases; junction bases not matched to a gene: 4. Germline V gene lookup returns CDR1 SGDLS and CDR2 YYNGEE. The CDR3 loop spans 16 amino acids. The CDR3, as DNA: TGTGCCAGCAGCGTTATAGCGGGAGGCCCCTACAATGAGCAGTTCTTC. This encodes CASSVIAGGPYNEQFF.

The chain uses TRBV18 and TRBJ2-1; 9 bases agree with TRBD1. This CDR3 is built from 14 residues. Germline trimming cut 7 bases from V and 9 bases from J; bases unmatched to any gene: 10. Germline loops: CDR1 KGHSH, CDR2 LQKENI. CDR3 sequence reads: CASYTGQGWGEQFF. The CDR3 region has the DNA TGTGCCAGCTACACGGGACAGGGCTGGGGTGAGCAGTTCTTC.

The chain links TRBV21-1 to TRBJ2-7; the table's D call of TRBD2 was not tested on the DNA. TRBV21-1 is marked as a pseudogene. The CDR3 is 17 residues long. CDR3 in DNA: TGTGCCAGCAGCACAAGGACTAGCGGGAATGGTTCGGACGAGCAGTACTTC. It yields the protein CASSTRTSGNGSDEQYF.

The chain uses TRBV28 and TRBJ2-7; tentatively, D is TRBD1 (6 bases). Per the germline V gene, CDR1 is MDHEN and CDR2 is SYDVKM. With 5 bases removed from V and 5 bases from J, the gap between germline ends came to 13 bases. The CDR3 contains 13 residues. In DNA form, the CDR3 reads TGTGCCAGCAGTCCCGGGACACTGAACGAGCAGTACTTC. Translating it yields CASSPGTLNEQYF.

This clone was picked up one time. V is TRBV7-2 and J is TRBJ2-5; 9 nucleotides line up with TRBD2. The CDR3 has 14 amino acids. Germline loops: CDR1 SGHTA, CDR2 FQGNSA. V dropped 5 bases and J dropped 5; count of bases not matched to a gene: 6. In DNA, the CDR3 is TGTGCCAGCAGCGTTAGCGGGAGAGGGGAGACCCAGTACTTC. Translating gives CASSVSGRGETQYF.

The CDR3 sequence is CATSRLGWGGGHGYTF. The CDR3 DNA reads TGTGCCACCAGCAGGCTTGGATGGGGGGGTGGTCATGGCTACACCTTC. The V call is TRBV15, the J call TRBJ1-2; D is possibly TRBD1 (5 bases). V lost 3 bases and J lost 6, with 20 bases in between. The CDR3 totals 16 residues. CDR1 and CDR2 (germline): LNHNV, YYDKDF (reference sequence).

This sequence joins TRBV6-6 and TRBJ2-2; no clear D. This CDR3 region has 14 residues. V lost 4 bases and J 1 base, leaving 7 bases between the germline ends. The germline V gene has CDR1 MNHNY and CDR2 SVGAGI (reference sequence). In DNA form, the CDR3 reads TGTGCCAGCAGTTCCAGTAGGAACACCGGGGAGCTGTTTTTT. Its translation: CASSSSRNTGELFF.

This chain joins TRBV28 and TRBJ2-7, with D tentatively TRBD1 (5 bases). The CDR3 totals 12 residues. V gave up 8 bases and J gave up 0 bases, with 8 bases separating them. Per germline, CDR1 MDHEN and CDR2 SYDVKM. The CDR3 reads CASGADSYEQYF. CDR3 DNA: TGTGCCAGCGGGGCAGACTCCTACGAGCAGTACTTC.